These 26 T cell receptor beta chains were all obtained from the same sample, sequenced in a study of shared clonotypes between healthy human individuals. TCRdb keeps only in-frame clones here, not all; method: immunoSEQ multiplex PCR. In the table there are over a million clones, 70% to 80% of which are singletons. Sequencing was carried out using memory CD4+ T cells from PBMCs. Subset defined: CD45RA-negative fraction. These receptors originate from a man between 18 and 29 years old in good health. Some clones in this sample may be carry-over from other donors' samples.

This clone was detected only a few times. V usage is TRBV5-6 and J usage is TRBJ2-7; 7 nucleotides line up with TRBD2. This CDR3 spans 15 amino acids. J lost 1 base, V lost 1 base, and 5 bases had no gene match. The germline V gene has CDR1 SGHDT and CDR2 YYEEEE. CDR3 sequence (DNA): TGTGCCAGCAGCTTGAGCGCTAGCGGTTCCTACGAGCAGTACTTC. It yields the protein CASSLSASGSYEQYF. Using reference TRBV5-6 and TRBJ2-7 for the parts outside the CDR3, the full variable domain is DAGVTQSPTHLIKTRGQQVTLRCSPKSGHDTVSWYQQALGQGPQFIFQYYEEEERQRGNFPDRFSGHQFPNYSSELNVNALLLGDSALYLCASSLSASGSYEQYFGPGTRLTVT.

The chain recombines TRBV7-9 with TRBJ2-3; TRBD2 matches at 8 bases. From germline, CDR1 is SEHNR and CDR2 FQNEAQ (reference sequence). V trimming: 3 bases; J trimming: 11 bases; junction bases outside the gene matches: 4. The CDR3 has 12 residues. CDR3 in DNA: TGTGCCAGCAGCTTCGGACTAGCTCTGCAGTATTTT. It yields the protein CASSFGLALQYF.

This chain connects TRBV19 to TRBJ1-1; tentative D call: TRBD1 (6 bases). With 3 bases removed from V and 0 bases from J, the gap between germline ends came to 20 bases. Germline V lookup: CDR1 LNHDA, CDR2 SQIVND (reference sequence). The CDR3 covers 18 residues. The DNA of the CDR3 is TGTGCCAGTAGTATCAGGGGCCCACTATATGGGCTGAACACTGAAGCTTTCTTT. Translated: CASSIRGPLYGLNTEAFF.

The chain carries TRBV29-1 and TRBJ2-2; D might be TRBD1 (6 bases). V was pared by 6 bases and J by 0 bases, with 11 bases between. The CDR3 has 14 residues. Germline assignment: CDR1 SQVTM and CDR2 ANQGSEA. The CDR3 spells CSVGALSNTGELFF. The CDR3 nucleotides read TGCAGCGTGGGGGCACTATCGAACACCGGGGAGCTGTTTTTT.

V gene TRBV30 combines with J gene TRBJ1-3; weak D call: TRBD1 (5 bases). CDR3 size: 13 residues. Germline CDR1 GTSNPN, CDR2 SVGIG (reference sequence). Trimming cost V 5 bases and J 2 bases, with 10 bases left between them. This CDR3 is CAWGGGTGNTIYF. The CDR3 coding sequence is TGTGCCTGGGGCGGGGGGACTGGAAACACCATATATTTT.

This rearrangement joins TRBV28 to TRBJ1-4; D is uncertain. Trimming took off 4 bases at V and 5 bases at J, with 5 bases between the two ends. Germline CDR1 MDHEN, CDR2 SYDVKM. The length of the CDR3 is 12 residues. CDR3 DNA sequence: TGTGCCAGCAGTTGGCGGAATGAAAAACTGTTTTTT. Encoded protein: CASSWRNEKLFF.

The chain joins TRBV19 to TRBJ2-4; D is unresolved. Germline V gene lookup returns CDR1 LNHDA and CDR2 SQIVND (reference sequence). CDR3 size: 15 residues. The germline V and J ends were trimmed by 2 bases and 0 bases, with 8 bases remaining between them. The CDR3 loop is CASSIKVLAKNIQYF. DNA for the CDR3: TGTGCCAGTAGTATAAAGGTCTTAGCCAAAAACATTCAGTACTTC.

This clone was counted only a few times. The V and J genes are TRBV7-2 and TRBJ2-3; D not resolved. This CDR3 is 12 amino acids long. V dropped 2 bases and J dropped 6 bases, with 6 bases sitting between them. The V gene's germline CDR1 is SGHTA and CDR2 FQGNSA. The CDR3 DNA is TGTGCCAGCAGCTTATCTATGGATACGCAGTATTTT. Amino acid sequence: CASSLSMDTQYF.

In its sample, this clone was seen many times. V gene TRBV5-6 combines with J gene TRBJ1-3; D remains unclear. The CDR3 runs to 12 residues. V lost 0 bases and J lost 8, with 6 bases in between. The germline CDR1 and CDR2 sequences are SGHDT and YYEEEE. This chain's CDR3 is CASSLDVDTIYF. CDR3 coding DNA: TGTGCCAGCAGCTTGGACGTGGACACCATATATTTT.

In this sample, this clone turned up once. CDR3 residues: CAIERESRETQYF. The CDR3 nucleotides are TGTGCCATCGAGCGGGAGAGTCGAGAGACCCAGTACTTC. The chain joins TRBV28 to TRBJ2-5; TRBD2 aligns across 8 bases. The CDR3 length is 13 residues. V shed 10 bases, J shed 4 bases, and the junction held 8 bases outside the gene matches. CDR1 MDHEN and CDR2 SYDVKM come from the germline V gene. The variable domain in full, with the rest retrieved from reference TRBV28 and TRBJ2-5, is DVKVTQSSRYLVKRTGEKVFLECVQDMDHENMFWYRQDPGLGLRLIYFSYDVKMKEKGDIPEGYSVSREKKERFSLILESASTNQTSMYLCAIERESRETQYFGPGTRLLVL.

V usage is TRBV30 and J usage is TRBJ1-2, with 8 bases identical to TRBD1. The CDR3 contains 12 residues. From germline, CDR1 is GTSNPN and CDR2 SVGIG (reference sequence). Trimming took 7 bases from V and 3 from J; bases not matched to a gene: 4. The CDR3 loop reads CASSTGDYGYTF. The CDR3 DNA sequence: TGTGCCTCATCGACAGGGGACTATGGCTACACCTTC. Based on the CDR3 plus reference TRBV30 and TRBJ1-2, the full variable domain is SQTIHQWPATLVQPVGSPLSLECTVEGTSNPNLYWYRQAAGRGLQLLFYSVGIGQISSEVPQNLSASRPQDRQFILSSKKLLLSDSGFYLCASSTGDYGYTFGSGTRLTVV.

This chain links TRBV5-1 with TRBJ2-3; 8 positions match TRBD1. V shed 4 bases, J shed 2 bases, and the junction held 12 bases outside the gene matches. The CDR3 is made up of 17 amino acids. Germline assignment: CDR1 SGHRS and CDR2 YFSETQ. CDR3 DNA sequence: TGCGCCAGCAGCCCACACCCCGGGACAGGACACACAGATACGCAGTATTTT. Protein product: CASSPHPGTGHTDTQYF.

This clone has more than one count but fewer than ten. The chain combines TRBV5-6 with TRBJ1-2; TRBD1 might be the D (5 bases). Germline lookup yields CDR1 SGHDT and CDR2 YYEEEE. The ends were cut back, 4 bases at V and 0 bases at J, with 19 bases in the middle. This CDR3 is 17 amino acids long. The CDR3 here is CASSTPAWDVANYGYTF. The CDR3 DNA is TGTGCCAGCAGCACCCCAGCGTGGGACGTAGCTAACTATGGCTACACCTTC.

The rearrangement links TRBV18 to TRBJ2-5; D perhaps matches TRBD1 (6 bases). V was clipped by 3 bases and J by 3 bases, with 11 bases between them. The length of the CDR3 is 14 residues. CDR1 is KGHSH, CDR2 LQKENI, per germline. CDR3 nucleotide sequence: TGTGCCAGCTCACCTACCCGGACAGAAGAGACCCAGTACTTC. Residues: CASSPTRTEETQYF. Full variable domain (missing parts from reference TRBV18 and TRBJ2-5): NAGVMQNPRHLVRRRGQEARLRCSPMKGHSHVYWYRQLPEEGLKFMVYLQKENIIDESGMPKERFSAEFPKEGPSILRIQQVVRGDSAAYFCASSPTRTEETQYFGPGTRLLVL.

The CDR3 DNA sequence: TGTGCCAGGCCACGAGGGGCTAGCGGAAACACAGATACGCAGTATTTT. Translated: CARPRGASGNTDTQYF. The chain carries TRBV7-6 and TRBJ2-3; 7 nucleotides line up with TRBD2. This CDR3 has 16 amino acids. J lost 2 bases, V lost 9 bases, and 14 bases had no gene match. Per the germline V gene, CDR1 is SGHVS and CDR2 is FNYEAQ.

This chain connects TRBV5-3 to TRBJ1-5; the D gene is possibly TRBD1 (6 bases). TRBV5-3 has ORF status, its function being uncertain. The CDR3 contains 19 residues. The germline V and J ends were trimmed by 7 bases and 0 bases, with 26 bases remaining between them. CDR3: CARSSLGQHEALSNQPQHF. CDR3 in DNA: TGTGCCAGATCCTCCCTTGGACAGCATGAAGCGCTTAGCAATCAGCCCCAGCATTTT.

V gene TRBV5-4 combines with J gene TRBJ1-1; perhaps TRBD1 as D (6 bases). In germline, CDR1 is SGHNT, CDR2 YYREEE (reference sequence). The V end lost 4 bases, the J end lost 6 bases, and 19 bases lay between the germline ends. This CDR3 region has 15 residues. The chain's CDR3 is CASSDPSPRGSEAFF. CDR3 coding DNA: TGTGCCAGCAGCGATCCATCCCCCAGGGGCTCTGAAGCTTTCTTT.

J is TRBJ2-5 and V is TRBV7-9; 9 bases are a match to TRBD1. The germline gives CDR1 SEHNR, CDR2 FQNEAQ (reference sequence). J lost 3 bases, V lost 3 bases, and 2 bases had no gene match. The CDR3 spans 14 residues. The CDR3 DNA sequence: TGTGCCAGCAGCTTTGGACAGGGGAAAGAGACCCAGTACTTC. This translates into CASSFGQGKETQYF.

The chain joins TRBV9 to TRBJ1-1; TRBD1 matches at 12 bases. Trimming took 4 bases from V and 2 from J; bases not matched to a gene: 15. Looked up from germline, CDR1 is SGDLS and CDR2 is YYNGEE. The CDR3 is 19 amino acids. The CDR3 DNA reads as TGTGCCAGCAGCCAGCGGGGCTACGGGACAGGGGGCTTAAACACTGAAGCTTTCTTT. This sequence encodes CASSQRGYGTGGLNTEAFF.

The rearrangement uses TRBV7-8 and TRBJ2-2; 7 positions agree with TRBD2. The CDR3 consists of 16 residues. From germline, CDR1 is SGHVS and CDR2 FQNEAQ. The V segment lost 8 bases and the J segment 1 base; nucleotides outside the gene matches: 10. The CDR3 nucleotides read TGTGCCAGCGCCCGGACTAGGGTCGAGAACACCGGGGAGCTGTTTTTT. As protein: CASARTRVENTGELFF.

V usage is TRBV15 and J usage is TRBJ2-7; 7 bases fit TRBD2. Germline trimming cut 1 base from V and 5 bases from J; bases unmatched to any gene: 11. CDR1 LNHNV and CDR2 YYDKDF come from the germline V gene (reference sequence). This CDR3 is built from 16 residues. The CDR3 sequence: CATSRAGGSRTNEQYF. The CDR3 DNA is TGTGCCACCAGCAGAGCCGGGGGGTCTCGGACGAACGAGCAGTACTTC.

The genes are TRBV4-1 and TRBJ1-1; perhaps TRBD1 as D (6 bases). V shed 3 bases and J shed 3 bases, with 14 bases lying between them. Germline values: CDR1 MGHRA, CDR2 YSYEKL. There are 15 residues in the CDR3. The CDR3 coding sequence is TGCGCCAGCAGCCAGGGGGCCCGGAGGTACACTGAAGCTTTCTTT. Protein: CASSQGARRYTEAFF.

The chain carries TRBV7-9 and TRBJ2-7, with TRBD2 matching 12 bases. This CDR3 has 18 amino acids. V gave up 5 bases and J gave up 7 bases; unmatched junction bases: 18. Looked up from germline, CDR1 is SEHNR and CDR2 is FQNEAQ (reference sequence). The CDR3 DNA reads TGTGCCAGCAGCCCACGCCTGGGACTAGCGGGCTCCGGGAGGGAGCAGTACTTC. It is translated as CASSPRLGLAGSGREQYF. Based on the CDR3 plus reference TRBV7-9 and TRBJ2-7, the full variable domain is DTGVSQNPRHKITKRGQNVTFRCDPISEHNRLYWYRQTLGQGPEFLTYFQNEAQLEKSRLLSDRFSAERPKGSFSTLEIQRTEQGDSAMYLCASSPRLGLAGSGREQYFGPGTRLTVT.

V usage is TRBV7-3 and J usage is TRBJ2-5, with D perhaps TRBD1 or TRBD2 (5 bases each). Per germline, CDR1 SGHTA and CDR2 FQGTGA. The CDR3 is 14 residues long. V lost 4 bases and J 6 bases, leaving 15 bases between the germline ends. As DNA, the CDR3 is TGTGCCAGCAGCTCGACGGGACCAGGGAAGACCCAGTACTTC. This encodes CASSSTGPGKTQYF. Based on the CDR3 plus reference TRBV7-3 and TRBJ2-5, the full variable domain is GAGVSQTPSNKVTEKGKYVELRCDPISGHTALYWYRQSLGQGPEFLIYFQGTGAADDSGLPNDRFFAVRPEGSVSTLKIQRTERGDSAVYLCASSSTGPGKTQYFGPGTRLLVL.

V usage is TRBV9 and J usage is TRBJ1-4, with 7 bases matching TRBD1. Germline loops: CDR1 SGDLS, CDR2 YYNGEE. Trimming at V came to 0 bases and at J to 10 bases, leaving 12 bases not matched to a gene. CDR3 length: 16 amino acids. The CDR3 region is CASSVAGRQGDGKLFF. For the CDR3, the DNA is TGTGCCAGCAGCGTAGCTGGTCGGCAGGGGGATGGAAAACTGTTTTTT.

The V call is TRBV6-5, the J call TRBJ1-5; D ambiguous. Germline V lookup: CDR1 MNHEY, CDR2 SVGAGI. CDR3 length equals 12 residues. Trimming shortened V by 6 bases and J by 6 bases, and 9 bases separated the two germline ends. Here the CDR3 DNA reads TGTGCCAGCAGCACCGAGGGTCAGCCCCAGCATTTT. Translated, it gives CASSTEGQPQHF.